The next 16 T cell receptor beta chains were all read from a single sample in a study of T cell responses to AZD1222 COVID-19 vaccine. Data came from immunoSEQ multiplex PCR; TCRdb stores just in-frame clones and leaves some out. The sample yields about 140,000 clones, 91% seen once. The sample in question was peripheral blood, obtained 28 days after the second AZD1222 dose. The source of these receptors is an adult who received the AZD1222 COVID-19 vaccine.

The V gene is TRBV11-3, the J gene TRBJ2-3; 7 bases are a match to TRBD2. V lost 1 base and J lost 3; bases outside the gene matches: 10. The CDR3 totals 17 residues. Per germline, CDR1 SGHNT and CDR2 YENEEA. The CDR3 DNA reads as TGTGCCAGCAGCTTAGCGAGCACGGGAGCGGGAACAGATACGCAGTATTTT. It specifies CASSLASTGAGTDTQYF.

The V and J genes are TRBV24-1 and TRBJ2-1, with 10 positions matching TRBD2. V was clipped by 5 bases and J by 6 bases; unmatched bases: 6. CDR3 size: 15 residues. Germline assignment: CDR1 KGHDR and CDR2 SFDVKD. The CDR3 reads CATSAEREGSNEQFF. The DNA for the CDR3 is TGTGCCACCAGTGCTGAGCGGGAGGGGTCCAATGAGCAGTTCTTC.

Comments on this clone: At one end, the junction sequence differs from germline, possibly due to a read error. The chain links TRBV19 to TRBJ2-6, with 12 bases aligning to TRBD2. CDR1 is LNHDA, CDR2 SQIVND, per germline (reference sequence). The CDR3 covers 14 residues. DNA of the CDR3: TGTGCCACGGGACTAGCGGGTAGGGCCAACGTCCCGACTTTC. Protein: CATGLAGRANVPTF.

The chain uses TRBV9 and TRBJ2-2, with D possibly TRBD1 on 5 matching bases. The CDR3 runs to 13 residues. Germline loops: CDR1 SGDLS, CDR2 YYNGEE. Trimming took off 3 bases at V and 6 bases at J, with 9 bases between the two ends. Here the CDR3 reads CASSEGAAGELFF. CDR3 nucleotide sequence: TGTGCCAGCAGCGAAGGGGCTGCCGGGGAGCTGTTTTTT.

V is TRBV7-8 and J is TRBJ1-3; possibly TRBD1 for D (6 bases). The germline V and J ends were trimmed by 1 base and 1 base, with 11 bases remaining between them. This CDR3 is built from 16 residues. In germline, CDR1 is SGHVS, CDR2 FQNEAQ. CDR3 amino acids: CASSLDQGPSGNTIYF. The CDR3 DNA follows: TGTGCCAGCAGCTTAGATCAGGGGCCTTCTGGAAACACCATATATTTT.

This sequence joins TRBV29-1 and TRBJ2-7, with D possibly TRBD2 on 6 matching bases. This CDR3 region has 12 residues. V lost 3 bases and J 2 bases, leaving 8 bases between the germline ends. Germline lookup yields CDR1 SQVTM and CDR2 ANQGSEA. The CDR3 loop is CSVEGGAYEQYF. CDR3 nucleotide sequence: TGCAGCGTTGAGGGGGGTGCCTACGAGCAGTACTTC.

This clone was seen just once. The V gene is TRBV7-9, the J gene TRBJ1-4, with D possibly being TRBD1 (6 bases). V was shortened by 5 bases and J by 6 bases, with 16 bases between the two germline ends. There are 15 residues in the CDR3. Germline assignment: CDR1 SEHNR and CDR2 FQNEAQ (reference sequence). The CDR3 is CASSQVGTTDEKLFF. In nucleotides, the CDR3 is TGTGCCAGCAGCCAAGTAGGGACAACCGATGAAAAACTGTTTTTT.

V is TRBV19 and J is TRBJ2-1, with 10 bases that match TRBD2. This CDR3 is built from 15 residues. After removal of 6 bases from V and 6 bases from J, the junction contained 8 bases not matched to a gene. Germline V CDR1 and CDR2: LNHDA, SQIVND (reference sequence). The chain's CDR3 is CASRQAGGPSNEQFF. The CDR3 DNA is TGTGCCAGTAGACAAGCGGGGGGGCCGAGCAATGAGCAGTTCTTC.

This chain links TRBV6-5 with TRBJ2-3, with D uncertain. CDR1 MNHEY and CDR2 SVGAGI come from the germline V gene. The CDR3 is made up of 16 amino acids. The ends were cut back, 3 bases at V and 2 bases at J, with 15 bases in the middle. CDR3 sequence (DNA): TGTGCCAGCAGTTATACCCCCGATACGGACACAGATACGCAGTATTTT. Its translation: CASSYTPDTDTDTQYF.

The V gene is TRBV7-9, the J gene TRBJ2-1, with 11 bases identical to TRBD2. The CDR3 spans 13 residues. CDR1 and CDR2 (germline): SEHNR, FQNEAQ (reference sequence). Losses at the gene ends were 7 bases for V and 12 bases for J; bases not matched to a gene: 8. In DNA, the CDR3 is TGTGCCAGCACTCCCGGGCTAGCGGGAGGGCAGTTCTTC. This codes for CASTPGLAGGQFF.

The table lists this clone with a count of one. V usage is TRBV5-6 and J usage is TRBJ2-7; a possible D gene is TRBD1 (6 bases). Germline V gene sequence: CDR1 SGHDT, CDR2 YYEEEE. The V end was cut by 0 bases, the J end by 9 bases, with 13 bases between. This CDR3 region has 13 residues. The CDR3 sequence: CASSLGQADRQYF. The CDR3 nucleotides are TGTGCCAGCAGCTTGGGGCAGGCGGACAGGCAGTACTTC.

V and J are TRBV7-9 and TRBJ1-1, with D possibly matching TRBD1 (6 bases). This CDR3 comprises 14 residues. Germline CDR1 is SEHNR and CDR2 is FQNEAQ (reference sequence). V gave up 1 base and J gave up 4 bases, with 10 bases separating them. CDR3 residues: CASSLEGVSTEAFF. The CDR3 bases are TGTGCCAGCAGCTTAGAGGGGGTGAGCACTGAAGCTTTCTTT.

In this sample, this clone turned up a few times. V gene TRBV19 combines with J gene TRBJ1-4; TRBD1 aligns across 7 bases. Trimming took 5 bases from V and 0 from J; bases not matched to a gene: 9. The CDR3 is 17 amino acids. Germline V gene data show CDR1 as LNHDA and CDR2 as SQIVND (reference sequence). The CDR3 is CASSPRGIFATNEKLFF. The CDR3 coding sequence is TGTGCCAGTAGTCCCAGGGGGATCTTTGCAACTAATGAAAAACTGTTTTTT.

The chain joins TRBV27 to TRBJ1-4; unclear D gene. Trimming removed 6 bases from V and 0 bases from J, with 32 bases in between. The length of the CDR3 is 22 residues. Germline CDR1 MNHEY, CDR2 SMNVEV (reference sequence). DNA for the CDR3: TGTGCCAGCAGAGAGACCCGACGGCGGGGTTTTTTGGCCCTTGCAACTAATGAAAAACTGTTTTTT. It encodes CASRETRRRGFLALATNEKLFF.

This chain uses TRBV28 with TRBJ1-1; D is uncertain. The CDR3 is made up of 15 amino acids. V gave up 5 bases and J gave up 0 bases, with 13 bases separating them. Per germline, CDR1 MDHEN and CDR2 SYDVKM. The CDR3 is CASSLPKGVNTEAFF. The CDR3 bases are TGTGCCAGCAGTCTGCCTAAGGGAGTGAACACTGAAGCTTTCTTT.

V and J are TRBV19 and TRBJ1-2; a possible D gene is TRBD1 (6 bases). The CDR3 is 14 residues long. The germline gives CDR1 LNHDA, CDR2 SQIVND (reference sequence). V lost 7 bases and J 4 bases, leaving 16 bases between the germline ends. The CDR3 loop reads CASTTQGLAYGYTF. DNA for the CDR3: TGTGCCAGTACCACACAGGGTTTGGCCTATGGCTACACCTTC.